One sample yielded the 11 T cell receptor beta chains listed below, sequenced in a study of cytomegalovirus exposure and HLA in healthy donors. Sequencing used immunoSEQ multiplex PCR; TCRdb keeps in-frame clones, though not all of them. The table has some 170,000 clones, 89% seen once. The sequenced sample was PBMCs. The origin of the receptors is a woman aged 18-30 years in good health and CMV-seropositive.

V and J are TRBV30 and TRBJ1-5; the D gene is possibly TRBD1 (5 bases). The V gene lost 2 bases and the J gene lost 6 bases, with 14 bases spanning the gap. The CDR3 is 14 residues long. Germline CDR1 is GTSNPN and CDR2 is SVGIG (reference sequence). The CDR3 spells CAWSLWGGGQPQHF. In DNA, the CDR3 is TGTGCCTGGAGTTTGTGGGGGGGAGGTCAGCCCCAGCATTTT.

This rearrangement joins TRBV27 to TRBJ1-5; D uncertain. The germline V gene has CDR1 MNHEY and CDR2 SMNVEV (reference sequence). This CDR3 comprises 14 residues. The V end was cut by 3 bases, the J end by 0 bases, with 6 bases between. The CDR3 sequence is CASSFSYSNQPQHF. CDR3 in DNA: TGTGCCAGCAGTTTCAGTTATAGCAATCAGCCCCAGCATTTT.

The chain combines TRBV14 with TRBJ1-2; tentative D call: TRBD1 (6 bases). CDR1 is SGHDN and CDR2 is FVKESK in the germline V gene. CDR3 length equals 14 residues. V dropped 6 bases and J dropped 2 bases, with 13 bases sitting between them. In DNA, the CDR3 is TGTGCCAGCAGTACTATGGGGGCAAACTATGGCTACACCTTC. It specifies CASSTMGANYGYTF.

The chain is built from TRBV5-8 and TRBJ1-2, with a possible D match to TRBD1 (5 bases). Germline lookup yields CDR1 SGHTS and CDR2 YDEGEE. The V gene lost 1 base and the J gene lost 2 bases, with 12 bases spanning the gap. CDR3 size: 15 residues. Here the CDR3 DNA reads TGTGCCAGCAGCTTGAGGGGATCAACCAACTATGGCTACACCTTC. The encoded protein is CASSLRGSTNYGYTF.

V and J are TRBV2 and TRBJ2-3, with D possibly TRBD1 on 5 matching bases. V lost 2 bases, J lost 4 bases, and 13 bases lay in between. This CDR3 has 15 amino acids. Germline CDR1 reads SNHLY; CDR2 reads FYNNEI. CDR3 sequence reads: CASSENPSGSDTQYF. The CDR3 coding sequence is TGTGCCAGCAGTGAAAACCCCTCAGGGTCAGATACGCAGTATTTT. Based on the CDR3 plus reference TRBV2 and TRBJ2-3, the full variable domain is EPEVTQTPSHQVTQMGQEVILRCVPISNHLYFYWYRQILGQKVEFLVSFYNNEISEKSEIFDDQFSVERPDGSNFTLKIRSTKLEDSAMYFCASSENPSGSDTQYFGPGTRLTVL.

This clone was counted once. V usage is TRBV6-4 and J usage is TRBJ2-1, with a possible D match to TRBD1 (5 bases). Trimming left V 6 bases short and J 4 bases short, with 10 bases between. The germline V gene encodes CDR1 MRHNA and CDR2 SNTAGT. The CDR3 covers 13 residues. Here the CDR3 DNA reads TGTGCCAGCAGAAAAGACAGTTACAATGAGCAGTTCTTC. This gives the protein CASRKDSYNEQFF.

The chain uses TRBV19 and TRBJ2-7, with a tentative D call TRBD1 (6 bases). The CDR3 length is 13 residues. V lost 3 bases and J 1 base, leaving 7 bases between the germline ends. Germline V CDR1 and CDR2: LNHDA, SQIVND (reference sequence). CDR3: CASSMGTSYEQYF. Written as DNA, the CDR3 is TGTGCCAGTAGTATGGGGACATCCTACGAGCAGTACTTC.

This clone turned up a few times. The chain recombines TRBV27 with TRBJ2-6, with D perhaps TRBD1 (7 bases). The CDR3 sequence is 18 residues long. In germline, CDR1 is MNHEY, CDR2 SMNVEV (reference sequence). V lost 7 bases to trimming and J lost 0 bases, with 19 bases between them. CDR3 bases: TGTGCCAGCACAAGGAGGGGGCAGGCCGTCTCTGGGGCCAACGTCCTGACTTTC. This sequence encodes CASTRRGQAVSGANVLTF.

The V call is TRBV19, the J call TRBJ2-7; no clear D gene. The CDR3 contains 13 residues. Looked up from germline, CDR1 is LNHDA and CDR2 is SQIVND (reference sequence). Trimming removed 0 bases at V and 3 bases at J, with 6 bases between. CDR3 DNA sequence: TGTGCCAGTAGTATAGATCGACTCTACGAGCAGTACTTC. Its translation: CASSIDRLYEQYF.

The CDR3 sequence: CASSLRGPGQGADGYTF. CDR3 sequence (DNA): TGTGCCAGCAGTTTAAGAGGCCCGGGACAGGGGGCCGATGGCTACACCTTC. The rearrangement links TRBV27 to TRBJ1-2; TRBD1 agrees at 12 bases. Germline V gene lookup returns CDR1 MNHEY and CDR2 SMNVEV (reference sequence). This CDR3 has 17 residues. Trimming removed 2 bases from V and 6 bases from J; junction bases left unmatched: 10.

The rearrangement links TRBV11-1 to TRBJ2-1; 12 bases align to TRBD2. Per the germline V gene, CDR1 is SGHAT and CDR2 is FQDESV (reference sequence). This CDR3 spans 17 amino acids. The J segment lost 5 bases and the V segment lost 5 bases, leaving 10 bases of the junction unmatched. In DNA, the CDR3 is TGTGCCAGCAGCCGGAGGACTAGCGGGATGGTCCACAATGAGCAGTTCTTC. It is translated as CASSRRTSGMVHNEQFF.